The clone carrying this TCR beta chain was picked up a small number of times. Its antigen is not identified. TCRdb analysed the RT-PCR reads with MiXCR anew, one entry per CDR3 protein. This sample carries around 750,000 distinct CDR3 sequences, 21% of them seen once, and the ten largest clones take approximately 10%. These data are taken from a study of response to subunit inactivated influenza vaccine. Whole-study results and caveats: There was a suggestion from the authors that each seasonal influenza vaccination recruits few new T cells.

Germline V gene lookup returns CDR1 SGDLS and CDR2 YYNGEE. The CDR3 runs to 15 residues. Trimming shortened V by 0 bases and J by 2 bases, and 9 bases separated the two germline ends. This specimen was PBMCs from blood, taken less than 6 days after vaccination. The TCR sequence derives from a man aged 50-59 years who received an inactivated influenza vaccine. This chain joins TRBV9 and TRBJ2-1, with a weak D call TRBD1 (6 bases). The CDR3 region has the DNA TGTGCCAGCAGCGTAGAGGGACAACCCTACAATGAGCAGTTCTTC. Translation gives CASSVEGQPYNEQFF. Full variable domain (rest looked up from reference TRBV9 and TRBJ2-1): DSGVTQTPKHLITATGQRVTLRCSPRSGDLSVYWYQQSLDQGLQFLIQYYNGEERAKGNILERFSAQQFPDLHSELNLSSLELGDSALYFCASSVEGQPYNEQFFGPGTRLTVL.